These 32 T cell receptor beta chains were sequenced from one sample in a study of T cell repertoires in cytomegalovirus infection. TCRdb processed the reads anew with MiXCR; each CDR3 protein has one entry. The sample includes 650,000 to 900,000 distinct CDR3 sequences, around 29% seen only once; the top ten take about an eighth. The antigens of these receptors remain unknown. The sequenced sample was cultured CD8+ T cells from PBMCs, obtained from culture after CMV antigen stimulation. All receptors come from a human donor in good health (CMV status not recorded). Some clones in this sample may be carry-over from other donors' samples.

V is TRBV10-3 and J is TRBJ1-1, with D possibly TRBD1 on 5 matching bases. CDR1 and CDR2 (germline): ENHRY, SYGVKD. CDR3 size: 13 residues. The V end was cut by 6 bases, the J end by 0 bases, with 8 bases between. The CDR3 DNA sequence: TGTGCCATCAGATTGACAGTGAACACTGAAGCTTTCTTT. It specifies CAIRLTVNTEAFF.

The chain couples TRBV12-3 or TRBV12-4 to TRBJ1-5, with 10 bases lining up with TRBD1. This CDR3 is built from 14 residues. The ends lost 10 bases at V and 5 bases at J; junction bases unmatched: 8. CDR3 bases: TGTGCCAACAGACTCGGGACAGGGGATCAGCCCCAGCATTTT. This sequence encodes CANRLGTGDQPQHF.

This clonotype turned up a few times. One end of the junction varies from germline; a read error may be responsible. The chain combines TRBV7-7 with TRBJ2-1; D not certain. The CDR3 is 13 residues long. Per germline, CDR1 SSHAT and CDR2 FNYEAQ (reference sequence). CDR3 residues: CASSLRSFNEQFF. The CDR3 nucleotides are TGTGCTAGCAGCTTAAGAAGTTTCAATGAGCAGTTCTTC.

The chain has TRBV6-1 and TRBJ2-3, with D perhaps assigned TRBD1 or TRBD2 (6 bases each). The CDR3 is 17 residues long. V was shortened by 0 bases and J by 0 bases, with 13 bases between the two germline ends. In germline, CDR1 is MNHNS, CDR2 SASEGT. The CDR3 region is CASSEAGGPFSTDTQYF. The CDR3 nucleotides read TGTGCCAGCAGTGAAGCGGGGGGCCCGTTTAGCACAGATACGCAGTATTTT.

The chain is built from TRBV27 and TRBJ2-7, with D maybe TRBD1 (6 bases). The germline V gene has CDR1 MNHEY and CDR2 SMNVEV (reference sequence). V shed 6 bases and J shed 5 bases, with 17 bases lying between them. The CDR3 is 14 residues long. CDR3 nucleotide sequence: TGTGCCAGCAGCCTGCTAGGGACATCCCACGAGCAGTACTTC. Translating it yields CASSLLGTSHEQYF.

The chain links TRBV4-1 to TRBJ2-1, with 9 bases fitting TRBD2. The CDR3 covers 15 residues. Per germline, CDR1 MGHRA and CDR2 YSYEKL. V lost 1 base to trimming and J lost 7 bases; unmatched junction nucleotides: 5. CDR3 amino acids: CASSQVAGAGNEQFF. The CDR3 coding sequence is TGCGCCAGCAGCCAAGTAGCGGGGGCTGGTAATGAGCAGTTCTTC.

The chain carries TRBV6-1 and TRBJ2-1; a possible D gene is TRBD1 (5 bases). In germline, CDR1 is MNHNS, CDR2 SASEGT. CDR3 size: 13 residues. Trimming shortened V by 7 bases and J by 8 bases, and 15 bases separated the two germline ends. In DNA form, the CDR3 reads TGTGCCAGCATCTACCTTCAGGGTTATGAGCAGTTCTTC. The encoded protein is CASIYLQGYEQFF.

In this sample, this clonotype turned up a few times. The chain carries TRBV5-5 and TRBJ1-3, with unresolved D. The CDR3 totals 15 residues. Germline CDR1 is SGHKS and CDR2 is YYEKEE (reference sequence). V lost 1 base and J 0 bases, leaving 8 bases between the germline ends. The CDR3 sequence: CASSLTSASGNTIYF. CDR3 nucleotide sequence: TGTGCCAGCAGCTTGACCTCCGCCTCTGGAAACACCATATATTTT. The entire variable domain, with the rest obtained from reference TRBV5-5 and TRBJ1-3, is as follows: DAGVTQSPTHLIKTRGQQVTLRCSPISGHKSVSWYQQVLGQGPQFIFQYYEKEERGRGNFPDRFSARQFPNYSSELNVNALLLGDSALYLCASSLTSASGNTIYFGEGSWLTVV.

The V and J genes are TRBV7-4 and TRBJ2-2; tentative D call: TRBD2 (5 bases). The CDR3 contains 11 residues. With 5 bases removed from V and 9 bases from J, the gap between germline ends came to 7 bases. Germline lookup yields CDR1 SGHVT and CDR2 SQSDAQ. The CDR3 coding sequence is TGTGCCAGCAGCGAGCGGTGGGAGCTGTTTTTT. This sequence encodes CASSERWELFF.

The rearrangement links TRBV5-6 to TRBJ2-2, with unresolved D. The germline V gene encodes CDR1 SGHDT and CDR2 YYEEEE. The V end was cut by 0 bases, the J end by 1 base, with 10 bases between. This CDR3 spans 16 amino acids. The CDR3 reads CASSLGRPLNTGELFF. In DNA form, the CDR3 reads TGTGCCAGCAGCTTGGGGAGACCCCTGAACACCGGGGAGCTGTTTTTT.

This clonotype was detected many times. This chain links TRBV7-9 with TRBJ1-2; D unresolved. The germline V and J ends were trimmed by 3 bases and 4 bases, with 3 bases remaining between them. Germline V CDR1 and CDR2: SEHNR, FQNEAQ (reference sequence). The CDR3 has 11 amino acids. The CDR3 region is CASSFSYGYTF. The CDR3 nucleotides read TGTGCCAGCAGCTTTAGCTATGGCTACACCTTC. The variable domain in full, completed from reference TRBV7-9 and TRBJ1-2, reads DTGVSQNPRHKITKRGQNVTFRCDPISEHNRLYWYRQTLGQGPEFLTYFQNEAQLEKSRLLSDRFSAERPKGSFSTLEIQRTEQGDSAMYLCASSFSYGYTFGSGTRLTVV.

The chain combines TRBV5-6 with TRBJ1-1; D is unclear. V was cut by 0 bases and J by 0 bases, with 6 bases left in between. This CDR3 is 14 amino acids long. The germline V gene encodes CDR1 SGHDT and CDR2 YYEEEE. CDR3 sequence (DNA): TGTGCCAGCAGCTTGGCGCAAATGAACACTGAAGCTTTCTTT. This translates into CASSLAQMNTEAFF.

This chain links TRBV6-2 or TRBV6-3 with TRBJ1-6; D is unclear. CDR3 size: 16 residues. Looked up from germline, CDR1 is MNHEY and CDR2 is SVGEGT. V shed 5 bases and J shed 5 bases, with 16 bases lying between them. The CDR3 DNA reads as TGTGCCAGCAGTCTACTAAACCCACTCGATAATTCACCCCTCCACTTT. Translated: CASSLLNPLDNSPLHF.

The V and J genes are TRBV27 and TRBJ2-1; D is ambiguous. The CDR3 consists of 13 residues. The V gene lost 8 bases and the J gene lost 10 bases, with 18 bases spanning the gap. Germline CDR1 reads MNHEY; CDR2 reads SMNVEV (reference sequence). As DNA, the CDR3 is TGTGCCAGCCGACGGTTTACCTCTCCGGAGCAGTTCTTC. The encoded protein is CASRRFTSPEQFF.

The V call is TRBV12-3 or TRBV12-4, the J call TRBJ2-2; D possibly corresponds to TRBD1 (6 bases). The CDR3 totals 15 residues. Trimming removed 7 bases at V and 0 bases at J, with 12 bases between. Here the CDR3 DNA reads TGTGCCAGCATGCTTCGGACAGCGAACACCGGGGAGCTGTTTTTT. Residues: CASMLRTANTGELFF.

The sample holds many counts of this clonotype. V usage is TRBV12-3 or TRBV12-4 and J usage is TRBJ2-7; D remains ambiguous. The CDR3 loop spans 12 amino acids. The V gene lost 6 bases and the J gene lost 1 base, with 7 bases spanning the gap. The CDR3 loop is CASRPGSYEQYV. CDR3 DNA sequence: TGTGCCAGCAGACCCGGATCCTACGAGCAGTACGTC.

The rearrangement links TRBV7-9 to TRBJ2-1; TRBD2 aligns across 8 bases. Germline V CDR1 and CDR2: SEHNR, FQNEAQ (reference sequence). This CDR3 region has 15 residues. V dropped 5 bases and J dropped 4; count of bases not matched to a gene: 7. This chain's CDR3 is CASSPRGGNYNEQFF. In nucleotides, the CDR3 is TGTGCCAGCAGCCCACGCGGGGGGAATTACAATGAGCAGTTCTTC.

The genes are TRBV11-1 and TRBJ2-6; D not resolved. The CDR3 length is 15 residues. Germline loops: CDR1 SGHAT, CDR2 FQDESV (reference sequence). Between the trimmed V and J ends, which lost 0 bases and 2 bases, there was a span of 5 bases. CDR3 amino acids: CASSLATTGANVLTF. The DNA of the CDR3 is TGTGCCAGCAGCTTAGCGACCACTGGGGCCAACGTCCTGACTTTC.

The rearrangement uses TRBV15 and TRBJ1-1; D is ambiguous. Germline-derived CDR1 and CDR2 are LNHNV and YYDKDF (reference sequence). V was shortened by 0 bases and J by 4 bases, with 15 bases between the two germline ends. This CDR3 contains 16 residues. In nucleotides, the CDR3 is TGTGCCACCAGCAGAGACGCGGATATGTTGGGCACTGAAGCTTTCTTT. Protein sequence: CATSRDADMLGTEAFF. The variable domain in full, with the rest retrieved from reference TRBV15 and TRBJ1-1, is DAMVIQNPRYQVTQFGKPVTLSCSQTLNHNVMYWYQQKSSQAPKLLFHYYDKDFNNEADTPDNFQSRRPNTSFCFLDIRSPGLGDTAMYLCATSRDADMLGTEAFFGQGTRLTVV.

The gene calls are TRBV10-2 and TRBJ2-1; no definite D call. Trimming shortened V by 0 bases and J by 5 bases, and 8 bases separated the two germline ends. CDR1 is WSHSY, CDR2 SAAADI, per germline. The CDR3 loop spans 14 amino acids. This CDR3 is CASSESGYNNEQFF. CDR3 nucleotide sequence: TGCGCCAGCAGTGAGTCTGGCTACAACAATGAGCAGTTCTTC.

The rearrangement joins TRBV7-6 to TRBJ2-5, with D possibly matching TRBD1 (7 bases). Germline V gene data show CDR1 as SGHVS and CDR2 as FNYEAQ. CDR3 length: 14 amino acids. With 8 bases removed from V and 4 bases from J, the gap between germline ends came to 17 bases. The CDR3 coding sequence is TGTGCCAGCGCCCGGCGACAGGGAGGAGAGACCCAGTACTTC. Translating it yields CASARRQGGETQYF.

This chain links TRBV4-2 with TRBJ1-5; TRBD1 aligns across 10 bases. The CDR3 has 16 residues. Unmatched junction bases numbered 5, after V lost 0 bases and J lost 6 bases. Germline V gene lookup returns CDR1 LGHNA and CDR2 YNFKEQ. CDR3 coding DNA: TGTGCCAGCAGCCAAGAAAGGACAGGGGGAAGTCAGCCCCAGCATTTT. Translating it yields CASSQERTGGSQPQHF.

This clonotype was counted between two and nine times. The gene calls are TRBV10-1 and TRBJ2-6, with D perhaps TRBD1 (6 bases). Germline assignment: CDR1 WNHNN and CDR2 SYGVQD (reference sequence). With 5 bases removed from V and 4 bases from J, the gap between germline ends came to 12 bases. This CDR3 has 15 amino acids. CDR3 in amino acids: CASSTDRVGANVLTF. The CDR3 region has the DNA TGCGCCAGCAGTACGGACAGAGTCGGGGCCAACGTCCTGACTTTC.

This clonotype was recorded once. V gene TRBV14 combines with J gene TRBJ2-5; D gene uncertain. The V gene lost 5 bases and the J gene lost 7 bases, with 20 bases spanning the gap. The CDR3 has 15 residues. Germline V CDR1 and CDR2: SGHDN, FVKESK. The DNA for the CDR3 is TGTGCCAGCAGCGCTACGCAAGGCTCCCTGGGGACCCAGTACTTC. This gives the protein CASSATQGSLGTQYF.

This clonotype was picked up a small number of times. The rearrangement links TRBV6-1 to TRBJ2-3; D is unresolved. V lost 3 bases and J lost 1, with 8 bases in between. Germline V gives CDR1 MNHNS, CDR2 SASEGT. The CDR3 runs 14 residues. This CDR3 reads CASSEGPRTDTQYF. The CDR3 DNA sequence: TGTGCCAGCAGTGAGGGCCCTCGCACAGATACGCAGTATTTT.

The CDR3 sequence: CASSLEGWDEQFF. In DNA, the CDR3 is TGTGCCAGCAGTTTAGAGGGGTGGGATGAGCAGTTCTTC. J is TRBJ2-1 and V is TRBV27, with D perhaps being TRBD1 or TRBD2 (5 bases each). The V gene's germline CDR1 is MNHEY and CDR2 SMNVEV (reference sequence). V was shortened by 2 bases and J by 8 bases, with 10 bases between the two germline ends. The CDR3 covers 13 residues.

A few counts support this clonotype. The chain has TRBV6-6 and TRBJ2-7, with TRBD1 matching 9 bases. The germline V gene encodes CDR1 MNHNY and CDR2 SVGAGI (reference sequence). With V trimmed by 1 base and J by 5 bases, 6 bases remained unmatched. The CDR3 runs to 15 residues. This CDR3 is CASSYFWDRENEQYF. The CDR3 bases are TGTGCCAGCAGTTACTTTTGGGACAGGGAAAACGAGCAGTACTTC.

V is TRBV12-3 or TRBV12-4 and J is TRBJ1-2; D remains unclear. The CDR3 loop spans 14 amino acids. The germline V and J ends were trimmed by 6 bases and 6 bases, with 17 bases remaining between them. The CDR3 protein is CASRSYRSPHGYTF. CDR3 in DNA: TGTGCCAGCAGATCCTACAGATCCCCCCATGGCTACACCTTC.

Only a few counts were recorded for this clonotype. J is TRBJ2-7 and V is TRBV7-6; no clear D. Trimming pared 0 bases from V and 1 base from J, leaving 10 bases between. Germline V lookup: CDR1 SGHVS, CDR2 FNYEAQ. The CDR3 is 15 residues long. CDR3 in DNA: TGTGCCAGCAGCTTAGCAGGGTTAGAGTCCTACGAGCAGTACTTC. It encodes CASSLAGLESYEQYF.

About this clonotype itself: One end of the junction fails to match germline, which may point to a read error. This chain uses TRBV4-1 with TRBJ2-3, with 10 bases fitting TRBD1. The CDR3 sequence is 15 residues long. The germline V gene has CDR1 MGHRA and CDR2 YSYEKL. CDR3 nucleotide sequence: TGCGCCAACAGCCAAGTAGACAGGGGGCGAGATACGCAGTATTTT. Translation gives CANSQVDRGRDTQYF.

The rearrangement joins TRBV27 to TRBJ2-1, with 8 bases identical to TRBD1. The CDR3 covers 16 residues. V was clipped by 6 bases and J by 8 bases; unmatched bases: 15. The germline CDR1 and CDR2 sequences are MNHEY and SMNVEV (reference sequence). The CDR3, as DNA: TGTGCCAGCAGCCCAGGGGGCAGTCTTCCTGGGGATGAGCAGTTCTTC. Its protein product is CASSPGGSLPGDEQFF.

Comment on this clonotype: A read error may be the cause here, since a much bigger clone is one base away. Since the CDR3 does not end with the conserved phenylalanine or tryptophan, this likely comes from a read error. The chain is built from TRBV7-2 and TRBJ1-5; D uncertain. The V gene's germline CDR1 is SGHTA and CDR2 FQGNSA. The ends were cut back, 5 bases at V and 6 bases at J, with 11 bases in the middle. The CDR3 loop spans 13 amino acids. The CDR3, as DNA: TGTGCCAGCAGCATCCTGGGGTCTCAGCCCCAGCATTCT. Translating gives CASSILGSQPQHS.